The 22 T cell receptor beta chains below come from one sample, sequenced in a study of T cells after posttransplantation cyclophosphamide. The protocol was immunoSEQ multiplex PCR, while the TCRdb copy is restricted to in-frame clones and leaves out a portion. The sample has about 11,000 clones, roughly 95% seen once; the top ten hold about 0.27%. Sequenced: naive CD8+ T cells sorted from PBMCs. All receptors come from a man aged 30 to 45 in good health and a related stem cell transplant donor.

J is TRBJ2-3 and V is TRBV5-4; 10 positions agree with TRBD1. After removal of 4 bases from V and 6 bases from J, the junction contained 5 bases not matched to a gene. The CDR3 extends over 14 amino acids. Germline V lookup: CDR1 SGHNT, CDR2 YYREEE (reference sequence). The CDR3 spells CASSPDRGLDTQYF. The CDR3 DNA is TGTGCCAGCAGCCCCGACAGGGGGCTCGATACGCAGTATTTT.

In DNA, the CDR3 is TGTGCCAGCAGCCAAGACGGGACACATAACTATGGCTACACCTTC. This gives the protein CASSQDGTHNYGYTF. The V and J genes are TRBV14 and TRBJ1-2; D possibly corresponds to TRBD1 (6 bases). CDR3 length: 15 amino acids. Trimming left V 0 bases short and J 1 base short, with 9 bases between. CDR1 SGHDN and CDR2 FVKESK come from the germline V gene.

This clone appeared a single time. The rearrangement uses TRBV7-3 and TRBJ1-4, with D unclear. Trimming removed 5 bases at V and 8 bases at J, with 15 bases between. This CDR3 contains 14 residues. Germline V gene lookup returns CDR1 SGHTA and CDR2 FQGTGA. For the CDR3, the DNA is TGTGCCAGCAGCGTTAAAGAGGGTCGGGAAAAACTGTTTTTT. Its translation: CASSVKEGREKLFF.

The rearrangement links TRBV7-3 to TRBJ2-5; 8 bases line up with TRBD1. Germline V gives CDR1 SGHTA, CDR2 FQGTGA. V shed 0 bases, J shed 5 bases, and the junction held 5 bases outside the gene matches. The CDR3 has 15 amino acids. For the CDR3, the DNA is TGTGCCAGCAGCTTAACGACAGGGGTCTATGAGACCCAGTACTTC. It specifies CASSLTTGVYETQYF.

The V and J genes are TRBV11-2 and TRBJ2-7, with 10 bases identical to TRBD2. Germline CDR1 SGHAT, CDR2 FQNNGV. There are 14 residues in the CDR3. After removal of 3 bases from V and 6 bases from J, the junction contained 5 bases not matched to a gene. The CDR3 loop is CASSLERGGSEQYF. In DNA form, the CDR3 reads TGTGCCAGCAGCTTGGAGCGGGGGGGCTCCGAGCAGTACTTC. The complete variable domain, with remaining parts taken from reference TRBV11-2 and TRBJ2-7, reads EAGVAQSPRYKIIEKRQSVAFWCNPISGHATLYWYQQILGQGPKLLIQFQNNGVVDDSQLPKDRFSAERLKGVDSTLKIQPAKLEDSAVYLCASSLERGGSEQYFGPGTRLTVT.

This chain uses TRBV6-5 with TRBJ2-3, with D possibly matching TRBD2 (6 bases). The V end was cut by 4 bases, the J end by 1 base, with 12 bases between. CDR1 is MNHEY, CDR2 SVGAGI, per germline. The CDR3 contains 15 residues. Written as DNA, the CDR3 is TGTGCCAGCAGTTCGGGACTTTCGCGCACAGATACGCAGTATTTT. Protein product: CASSSGLSRTDTQYF.

This clone was seen only once. The gene calls are TRBV5-8 and TRBJ1-6, with 7 bases matching TRBD1. Trimming removed 0 bases from V and 0 bases from J; junction bases left unmatched: 0. Germline V CDR1 and CDR2: SGHTS, YDEGEE. This CDR3 region has 16 residues. The CDR3 loop is CASSLGQGSYNSPLHF. CDR3 bases: TGTGCCAGCAGCTTGGGACAGGGCTCCTATAATTCACCCCTCCACTTT. Based on the CDR3 plus reference TRBV5-8 and TRBJ1-6, the full variable domain is EAGVTQSPTHLIKTRGQQATLRCSPISGHTSVYWYQQALGLGLQFLLWYDEGEERNRGNFPPRFSGRQFPNYSSELNVNALELEDSALYLCASSLGQGSYNSPLHFGNGTRLTVT.

The rearrangement links TRBV7-9 to TRBJ2-3; TRBD2 agrees at 11 bases. The CDR3 runs to 17 residues. The V and J ends lost 3 bases and 0 bases, in that order; junction bases with no gene match: 5. Per germline, CDR1 SEHNR and CDR2 FQNEAQ (reference sequence). The CDR3 DNA reads as TGTGCCAGCAGCTTCGAGGTAGCGGGGGGGAGCACAGATACGCAGTATTTT. Its protein product is CASSFEVAGGSTDTQYF.

J is TRBJ1-3 and V is TRBV19; D not resolved. V shed 7 bases and J shed 0 bases, with 16 bases lying between them. Germline lookup yields CDR1 LNHDA and CDR2 SQIVND (reference sequence). CDR3 length: 16 amino acids. DNA for the CDR3: TGTGCCAGTACCCTCGTTCCGTTCCGCTCTGGAAACACCATATATTTT. Protein sequence: CASTLVPFRSGNTIYF.

V gene TRBV5-1 combines with J gene TRBJ2-7; 9 bases line up with TRBD2. Per the germline V gene, CDR1 is SGHRS and CDR2 is YFSETQ. With 0 bases clipped from V and 5 bases from J, the junction kept 9 bases outside the gene matches. The CDR3 is 16 amino acids. The CDR3 sequence is CASSLGLAGNINEQYF. The CDR3 DNA reads TGCGCCAGCAGCTTGGGGCTAGCGGGGAATATTAACGAGCAGTACTTC.

J is TRBJ1-2 and V is TRBV11-2, with D hard to call. V lost 6 bases and J lost 0, with 11 bases in between. Looked up from germline, CDR1 is SGHAT and CDR2 is FQNNGV. The CDR3 totals 14 residues. CDR3 coding DNA: TGTGCCAGCAGATCTCCTAATACTAACTATGGCTACACCTTC. Translating gives CASRSPNTNYGYTF.

CDR3 in DNA: TGTGCCAGCAGTTACCGGACAGGGGGCCCAGACGAGCAGTACTTC. This gives the protein CASSYRTGGPDEQYF. This chain joins TRBV6-5 and TRBJ2-7, with TRBD1 identical over 11 bases. The trim removed 2 bases at V and 5 bases at J, leaving 5 bases unmatched. CDR1 is MNHEY, CDR2 SVGAGI, per germline. The CDR3 contains 15 residues.

The V gene is TRBV7-9, the J gene TRBJ2-7, with TRBD1 matching 9 bases. CDR1 and CDR2 from the germline V gene are SEHNR and FQNEAQ (reference sequence). The V segment lost 5 bases and the J segment 2 bases; nucleotides outside the gene matches: 7. The CDR3 has 15 amino acids. CDR3 bases: TGTGCCAGCAGCCACCGGGACAGGGAGGCCTACGAGCAGTACTTC. Encoded protein: CASSHRDREAYEQYF.

The chain couples TRBV4-3 to TRBJ2-5, with 8 positions matching TRBD2. Losses at the gene ends were 4 bases for V and 2 bases for J; bases not matched to a gene: 6. Looked up from germline, CDR1 is LGHNA and CDR2 is YSLEER. CDR3 length: 15 residues. CDR3 amino acids: CASSPRSGGQETQYF. CDR3 coding DNA: TGCGCCAGCAGCCCGAGGTCGGGGGGGCAAGAGACCCAGTACTTC.

The chain combines TRBV7-9 with TRBJ2-7; 8 bases map to TRBD1. From germline, CDR1 is SEHNR and CDR2 FQNEAQ (reference sequence). V shed 2 bases and J 4 bases; nucleotides not matched to a gene: 10. The CDR3 contains 16 residues. CDR3 DNA sequence: TGTGCCAGCAGCTTAACCTTCGGACAGGGTGAATACGAGCAGTACTTC. Translating gives CASSLTFGQGEYEQYF.

The chain has TRBV27 and TRBJ1-5, with a possible D match to TRBD1 (6 bases). The V and J ends lost 5 bases and 3 bases respectively, with 14 bases between them. The germline V gene has CDR1 MNHEY and CDR2 SMNVEV (reference sequence). CDR3 length: 15 amino acids. The chain's CDR3 is CASSHETGPNQPQHF. The CDR3 DNA follows: TGTGCCAGCAGTCACGAGACAGGCCCCAATCAGCCCCAGCATTTT.

This clone was observed a single time. The chain's CDR3 is CASSGGQGSYEQYF. The CDR3 region has the DNA TGTGCCAGCAGCGGTGGACAGGGGTCCTACGAGCAGTACTTC. J is TRBJ2-7 and V is TRBV9, with 9 bases identical to TRBD1. Trimming cost V 3 bases and J 1 base; bases outside gene matches: 2. CDR3 length equals 14 residues. Germline CDR1 SGDLS, CDR2 YYNGEE.

The chain recombines TRBV10-3 with TRBJ1-1, with TRBD1 matching over 8 bases. This CDR3 has 15 residues. Losses at the gene ends were 0 bases for V and 1 base for J; bases not matched to a gene: 1. CDR1 and CDR2 from the germline V gene are ENHRY and SYGVKD. CDR3 coding DNA: TGTGCCATCAGTGAGTCGGGGACAGGGAACACTGAAGCTTTCTTT. This codes for CAISESGTGNTEAFF.

The V call is TRBV1, the J call TRBJ2-6; the DNA was not compared with TRBD2, the D call given in the table. TRBV1 is assigned pseudogene status. This CDR3 is 18 amino acids long. This CDR3 reads CTSREEGLCTNRANVLTF. The CDR3 DNA reads TGCACCAGCAGGGAGGAGGGTTTGTGCACAAATCGGGCCAACGTCCTGACTTTC.

The chain is built from TRBV4-1 and TRBJ1-6; D unclear. This CDR3 spans 17 amino acids. V dropped 2 bases and J dropped 6 bases, with 17 bases sitting between them. The V gene's germline CDR1 is MGHRA and CDR2 YSYEKL. The CDR3 protein is CASSQQDLAGSNSPLHF. CDR3 DNA: TGCGCCAGCAGCCAACAAGACCTGGCGGGGTCTAATTCACCCCTCCACTTT.

The sample holds one count of this clone. This chain joins TRBV6-1 and TRBJ1-4; 10 bases are a match to TRBD1. Trimming at V came to 2 bases and at J to 8 bases, leaving 5 bases not matched to a gene. The length of the CDR3 is 15 residues. The germline V gene encodes CDR1 MNHNS and CDR2 SASEGT. The CDR3 spells CASSEMDRGKEKLFF. In DNA, the CDR3 is TGTGCCAGCAGTGAAATGGACAGGGGGAAAGAAAAACTGTTTTTT.

The chain has TRBV4-1 and TRBJ1-2; 10 bases align to TRBD1. V lost 3 bases and J lost 1; bases outside the gene matches: 5. The CDR3 consists of 16 residues. CDR1 is MGHRA, CDR2 YSYEKL, per germline. The CDR3 region has the DNA TGCGCCAGCAGCCAGAGACAGGGGGCCTTTAACTATGGCTACACCTTC. It translates to CASSQRQGAFNYGYTF.